This TCR beta chain was found in a study of blood T cells in healthy people across ages. Points from the study as a whole: Relative to aged donors, long-lived donors carried more naive CD4+ cells and displayed higher diversity. Underestimates were what the diversity estimates from one million T cells were considered to be.

Germline assignment: CDR1 MDHEN and CDR2 SYDVKM. The CDR3 consists of 16 residues. With 2 bases removed from V and 9 bases from J, the gap between germline ends came to 22 bases. Healthy Caucasian individuals from Russia aged about 6 to 95 were enrolled as donors. Total RNA extraction produced at least 5.5 micrograms (per sample) for the study. The second PCR ran roughly 6 to 12 cycles with a sample-barcoded 5' primer and J-beta primers. TCRdb used MiXCR to reprocess the 5' RACE reads, holding one entry per CDR3 protein. Here the sample spans about 760,000 distinct CDR3 sequences, roughly 56% being singletons. Turning to this clonotype: Antigen specificity is unknown.

This chain uses TRBV28 with TRBJ1-1; maybe TRBD1 (5 bases). The sequence derives from a man aged 35 to 55 in good health. The sequenced material came from blood. CDR3 nucleotides: TGTGCCAGCAGTTTAACACTTACAGGATTTCTTTCCCAAGCTTTCTTT. Its translation is CASSLTLTGFLSQAFF.